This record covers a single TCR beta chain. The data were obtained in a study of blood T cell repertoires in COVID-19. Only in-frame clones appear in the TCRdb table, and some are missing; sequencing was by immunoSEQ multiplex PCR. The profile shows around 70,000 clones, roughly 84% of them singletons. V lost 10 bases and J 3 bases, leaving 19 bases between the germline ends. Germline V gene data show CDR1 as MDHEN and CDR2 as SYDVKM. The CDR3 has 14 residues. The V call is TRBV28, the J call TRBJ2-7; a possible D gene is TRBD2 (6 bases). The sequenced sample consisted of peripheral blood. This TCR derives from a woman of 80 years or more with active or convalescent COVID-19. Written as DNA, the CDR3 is TGTGCCACGGAACCGGGGGATTTCCACTACGAGCAGTACTTC. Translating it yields CATEPGDFHYEQYF.